This T cell receptor beta chain was retrieved from a study of blood T cells in healthy people across ages. Remarks on this clonotype: Its specificity is unknown.

Per the germline V gene, CDR1 is DFQATT and CDR2 is SNEGSKA (reference sequence). The J segment lost 3 bases and the V segment lost 2 bases, leaving 4 bases of the junction unmatched. CDR3 size: 14 residues. Researchers isolated at least 7 million PBMCs per sample. With a J-beta primer mix and a sample-barcoded 5' primer, a second PCR ran about 7 to 12 cycles. Each cDNA was tagged by a template-switch adaptor containing 12 random nucleotides. One entry per CDR3 protein results from TCRdb running MiXCR on the 5' RACE reads. The sample holds under 1,000,000 distinct CDR3 sequences, around 50% seen once. The study's findings and limits: Long-lived donors had more naive CD4+ cells and higher diversity than aged donors. Unsorted PBMCs ruled out conclusive naive versus antigen-experienced comparison.

The receptor was isolated from an elderly man in good health. This chain joins TRBV20-1 and TRBJ2-7; 10 nucleotides align to TRBD2. Sequencing input: blood. CDR3 in DNA: TGCAGTGCTAGACTAGCGGGAGAAAACTACGAGCAGTACTTC. Translating it yields CSARLAGENYEQYF.